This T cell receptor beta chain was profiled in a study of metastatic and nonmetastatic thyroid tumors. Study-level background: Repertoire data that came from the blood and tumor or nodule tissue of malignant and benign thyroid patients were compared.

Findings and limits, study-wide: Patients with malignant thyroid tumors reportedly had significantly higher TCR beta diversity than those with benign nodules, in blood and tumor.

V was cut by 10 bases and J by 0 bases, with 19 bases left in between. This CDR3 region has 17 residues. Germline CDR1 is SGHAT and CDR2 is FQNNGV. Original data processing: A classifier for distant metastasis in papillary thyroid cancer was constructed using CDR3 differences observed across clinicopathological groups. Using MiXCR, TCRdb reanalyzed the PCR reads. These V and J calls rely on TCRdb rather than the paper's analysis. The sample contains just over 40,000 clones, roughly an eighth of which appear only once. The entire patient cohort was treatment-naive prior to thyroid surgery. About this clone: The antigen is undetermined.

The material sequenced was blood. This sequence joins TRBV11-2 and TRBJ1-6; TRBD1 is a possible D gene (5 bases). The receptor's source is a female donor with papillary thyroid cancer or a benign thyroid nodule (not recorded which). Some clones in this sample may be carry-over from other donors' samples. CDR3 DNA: TGTGCCAACATCTTAGTACAGGCCTCCTCCTATAATTCACCCCTCCACTTT. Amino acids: CANILVQASSYNSPLHF.